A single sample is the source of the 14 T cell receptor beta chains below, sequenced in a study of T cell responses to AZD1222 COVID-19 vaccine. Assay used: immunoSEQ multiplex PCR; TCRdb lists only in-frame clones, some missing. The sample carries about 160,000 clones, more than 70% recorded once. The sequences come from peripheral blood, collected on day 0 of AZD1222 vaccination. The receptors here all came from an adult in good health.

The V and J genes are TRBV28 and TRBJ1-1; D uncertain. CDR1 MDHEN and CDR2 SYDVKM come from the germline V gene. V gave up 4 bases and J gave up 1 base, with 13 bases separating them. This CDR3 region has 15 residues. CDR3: CASSSPALTNTEAFF. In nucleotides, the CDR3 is TGTGCCAGCAGTTCCCCGGCCCTGACGAACACTGAAGCTTTCTTT.

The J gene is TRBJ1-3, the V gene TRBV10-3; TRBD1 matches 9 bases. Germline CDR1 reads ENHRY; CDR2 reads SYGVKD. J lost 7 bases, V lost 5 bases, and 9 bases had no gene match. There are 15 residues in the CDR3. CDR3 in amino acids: CAISKTTGGRNTIYF. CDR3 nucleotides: TGTGCCATCAGTAAGACAACAGGGGGCCGGAACACCATATATTTT.

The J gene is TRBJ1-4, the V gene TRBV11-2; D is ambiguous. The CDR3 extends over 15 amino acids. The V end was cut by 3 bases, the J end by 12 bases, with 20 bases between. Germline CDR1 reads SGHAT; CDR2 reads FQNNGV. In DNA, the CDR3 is TGTGCCAGCAGCTTCACGGGCAGAAGGGAAAAGGAACTGTTTTTT. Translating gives CASSFTGRREKELFF. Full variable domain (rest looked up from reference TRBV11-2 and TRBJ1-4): EAGVAQSPRYKIIEKRQSVAFWCNPISGHATLYWYQQILGQGPKLLIQFQNNGVVDDSQLPKDRFSAERLKGVDSTLKIQPAKLEDSAVYLCASSFTGRREKELFFGSGTQLSVL.

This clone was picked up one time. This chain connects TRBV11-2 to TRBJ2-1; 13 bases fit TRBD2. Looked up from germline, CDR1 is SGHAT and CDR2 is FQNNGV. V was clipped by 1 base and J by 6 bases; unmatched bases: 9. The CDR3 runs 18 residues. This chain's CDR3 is CASSLAGLAGLLSNEQFF. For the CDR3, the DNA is TGTGCCAGCAGCTTAGCGGGACTAGCGGGACTTTTGTCCAATGAGCAGTTCTTC.

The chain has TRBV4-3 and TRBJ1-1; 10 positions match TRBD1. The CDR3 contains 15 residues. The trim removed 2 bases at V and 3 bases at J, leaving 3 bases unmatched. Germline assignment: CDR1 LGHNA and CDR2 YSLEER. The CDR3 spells CASSQTTGGYTEAFF. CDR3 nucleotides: TGCGCCAGCAGCCAAACGACAGGGGGCTACACTGAAGCTTTCTTT.

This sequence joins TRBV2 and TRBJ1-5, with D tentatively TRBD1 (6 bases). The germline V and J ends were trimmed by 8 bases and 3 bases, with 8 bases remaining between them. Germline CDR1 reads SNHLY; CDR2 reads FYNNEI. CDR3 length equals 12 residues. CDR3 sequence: CASGQLNQPQHF. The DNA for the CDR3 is TGTGCCAGCGGACAGCTCAATCAGCCCCAGCATTTT.

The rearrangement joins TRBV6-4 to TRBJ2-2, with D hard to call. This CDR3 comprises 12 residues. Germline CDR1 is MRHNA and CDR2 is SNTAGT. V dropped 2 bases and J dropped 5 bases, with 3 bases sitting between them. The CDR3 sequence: CASSDGTGELFF. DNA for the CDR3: TGTGCCAGCAGTGACGGAACCGGGGAGCTGTTTTTT.

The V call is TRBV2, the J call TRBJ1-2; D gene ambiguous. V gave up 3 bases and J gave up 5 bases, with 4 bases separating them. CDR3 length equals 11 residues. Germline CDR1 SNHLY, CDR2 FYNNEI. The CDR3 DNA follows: TGTGCCAGCAGTGATGAATATGGCTACACCTTC. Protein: CASSDEYGYTF.

The chain's CDR3 is CASSFDSTSYEQYF. The CDR3 nucleotides are TGTGCCAGCAGTTTTGATAGTACCTCCTACGAGCAGTACTTC. The V and J genes are TRBV28 and TRBJ2-7; D gene ambiguous. The V gene's germline CDR1 is MDHEN and CDR2 SYDVKM. CDR3 length equals 14 residues. Trimming pared 3 bases from V and 0 bases from J, leaving 9 bases between.

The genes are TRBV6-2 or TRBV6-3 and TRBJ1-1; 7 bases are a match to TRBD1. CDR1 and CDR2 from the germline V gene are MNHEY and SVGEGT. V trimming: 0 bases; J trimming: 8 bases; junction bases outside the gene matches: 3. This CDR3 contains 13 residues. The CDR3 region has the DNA TGTGCCAGCAGTTACTCGACAGGGTCCGAAGCTTTCTTT. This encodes CASSYSTGSEAFF.

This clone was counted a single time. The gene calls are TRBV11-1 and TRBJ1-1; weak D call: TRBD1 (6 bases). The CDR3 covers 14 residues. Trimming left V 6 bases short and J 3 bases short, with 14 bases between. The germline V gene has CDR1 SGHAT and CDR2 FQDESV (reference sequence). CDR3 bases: TGTGCCAGCAGAGCCACATCAGGGGACACTGAAGCTTTCTTT. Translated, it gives CASRATSGDTEAFF.

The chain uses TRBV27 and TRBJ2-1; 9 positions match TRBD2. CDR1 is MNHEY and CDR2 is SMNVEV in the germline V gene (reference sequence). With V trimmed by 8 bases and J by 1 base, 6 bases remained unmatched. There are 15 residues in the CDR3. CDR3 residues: CASRGAGGSYNEQFF. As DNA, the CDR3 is TGTGCCAGCCGTGGTGCGGGAGGGTCCTACAATGAGCAGTTCTTC.

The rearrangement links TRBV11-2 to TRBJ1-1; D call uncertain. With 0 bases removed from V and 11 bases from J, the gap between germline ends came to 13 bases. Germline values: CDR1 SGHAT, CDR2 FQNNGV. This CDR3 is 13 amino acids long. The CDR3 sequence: CASSLEVGREAFF. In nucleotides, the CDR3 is TGTGCCAGCAGCTTAGAGGTAGGAAGGGAGGCTTTCTTT.

The CDR3: CASTPREGGYIQYF. The CDR3 DNA sequence: TGTGCCAGTACCCCAAGGGAGGGTGGATACATTCAGTACTTC. This chain joins TRBV19 and TRBJ2-4, with 7 bases lining up with TRBD2. Germline V lookup: CDR1 LNHDA, CDR2 SQIVND (reference sequence). After removal of 7 bases from V and 8 bases from J, the junction contained 11 bases not matched to a gene. This CDR3 is built from 14 residues.